This entry is about one T cell receptor beta chain. No cognate antigen has been identified for it. Per-base quality was not reported, and no clone a single base away is much larger than it. A second Seattle source provided samples from volunteer blood donors who had recovered from COVID-19. Whole blood was collected in K2EDTA tubes by collaborating institutions according to the institutions' own protocols. For TCRbeta analysis, collaborator samples were shipped as frozen whole blood, as isolated PBMCs, or as DNA extracted from either sample type. The entry originates in a study of blood T cell repertoires in COVID-19 (TCRdb year 2020). Concerning the study at large: Samples from collaborators originated in the United States, Italy and Spain and spanned both the acute and convalescent phases of COVID-19. The prospective study material was composed of cDNA or gDNA derived from T cells, B-cell-depleted T cells, or PBMCs. Deeply sampled blood TCRbeta repertoires from subjects exposed to, actively infected with, or recovered from COVID-19 were included in the dataset. The repertoires were released in a freely available public database intended as a resource for research on the immune response to SARS-CoV-2. The samples were drawn from two sources: the first 160 participants of the ongoing ImmuneRACE study, and about 1,300 subjects contributed by 6 global collaborators. Sample metadata almost always included a de-identified subject ID, COVID-19 status, age in years and sex. HLA class I and class II types, where available, came from metadata supplied by the sample provider rather than from assay-based typing.

The immunoSEQ Assay, a bias-controlled multiplex PCR, was used to amplify TCRbeta CDR3 regions from genomic DNA. The paper's data handling went like this. Within the assay, amplification of reference gene primers was used to estimate how many nucleated cells each sample contained. Sequence reads were collapsed and filtered to measure the absolute abundance of every unique TCRbeta CDR3 rearrangement. For each sample, productive Simpson clonality was calculated by taking the square root of Simpson's diversity index across productive rearrangements. Here the immuneACCESS table is served through TCRdb, limited to in-frame sequences with V and J called. Missing clones are a known gap in these copies; in checked studies unresolved V genes cover under half, and the rest lacks a known reason. The V and J calls and clone size were taken over from that table, and D and trimming were inferred from the DNA. This sample lists 110,000 or so clones; roughly 88% were detected once. Less than 8.5% of the sample is in the top ten clones.

Counted from cysteine to phenylalanine, this CDR3 has 14 amino acids. Of all the DNA, just the CDR3 is kept, 42 bases in frame from base 1. The CDR1 and CDR2 encoded by the germline V gene are KGHDR and SFDVKD. V loses 7 bases of germline sequence and J loses 0 bases, and the interval between the two ends is 8 bases. Here is what the overall study found, with its caveats: How much clinical and demographic metadata was included differed by source and by participant, and the metadata was provided uncurated.

This sequence originates from a woman aged 70-85 years who had recovered from COVID-19. Material: peripheral blood. The chain is encoded by TRBV24-1 joined to TRBJ2-2; TRBD1 is a weak D gene call, 5 bases matching. The sequenced DNA: TGTGCCACCAGATCGACAGCGAACACCGGGGAGCTGTTTTTT. This translates into CATRSTANTGELFF.